This T cell receptor (beta chain) was sequenced during a study of T-cell reconstitution after alpha-beta-depleted transplantation in children. This clonotype came up many times. The antigen is undetermined. The trim removed 4 bases at V and 2 bases at J, leaving 6 bases unmatched. CDR3 length: 16 amino acids. From germline, CDR1 is SGHDT and CDR2 YYEEEE. The TCRbeta library was prepared with unique molecular identifiers. TCRdb ran MiXCR on the PCR reads and lists one entry per CDR3 protein. Found here are over 100,000 distinct CDR3 sequences, about 8% of them singletons; the top ten hold about 17%. Study conclusions and caveats: Approximately two months post-transplant, alpha-beta T cells reportedly originated from several hundred expanded graft clones. Some patients owed their high day-60 TCRbeta diversity to surviving recipient T cells and thymic progenitors.

The sample here was PBMCs, taken before TCRalphabeta/CD19-depleted stem cell transplant. This rearrangement joins TRBV5-6 to TRBJ2-3; 11 bases are shared with TRBD2. The sequence derives from a boy aged 2 to 10 with acute lymphoblastic leukemia, due to receive a stem cell transplant. The CDR3 nucleotides read TGTGCCAGCAGCCTCGCTAGCGGGGGGACCACAGATACGCAGTATTTT. This sequence encodes CASSLASGGTTDTQYF.